What follows is one T cell receptor beta chain and its context. These data belong to a study of cytomegalovirus exposure and HLA in healthy donors. Vbeta (60) and Jbeta (13) primers were used in the PCR. Produced via immunoSEQ multiplex PCR; TCRdb's table is partial and in-frame only. The sample includes 100,000 to 150,000 clones, more than 80% of them seen just once. Germline V lookup: CDR1 SGHRS, CDR2 YFSETQ. After removal of 4 bases from V and 4 bases from J, the junction contained 7 bases not matched to a gene. The CDR3 is 16 amino acids. The genes are TRBV5-1 and TRBJ2-1; 11 positions match TRBD1. The clonotype comes from a woman in her forties in good health and CMV-seropositive. Specimen: PBMCs. The CDR3 DNA follows: TGCGCCAGCAGCCCGGCCGGGACAGGGGGTTACAATGAGCAGTTCTTC. It translates to CASSPAGTGGYNEQFF.